This T cell receptor beta chain comes out of a study of blood T cell repertoires in COVID-19 (TCRdb year 2020). Regarding the complete study: Collaborator samples came from the United States, Italy and Spain and covered acute and convalescent phases of COVID-19. The prospective study material was composed of cDNA or gDNA derived from T cells, B-cell-depleted T cells, or PBMCs. Subjects who had been exposed to COVID-19, were actively infected with it, or had recovered from it provided the deeply sampled blood TCRbeta repertoires that made up the dataset. A freely available public database, intended as a resource for researchers studying the immune response to SARS-CoV-2, is where the repertoires were released. The samples were drawn from two sources: the first 160 participants of the ongoing ImmuneRACE study, and 1,200 or so subjects contributed by 6 global collaborators. Sample metadata almost always included a de-identified subject ID, COVID-19 status, age in years and sex. HLA class I and class II types, where available, came from metadata supplied by the sample provider rather than from assay-based typing. On the study overall, not on this receptor specifically: The amount of clinical and demographic metadata varied by source and participant and was provided uncurated.

The count of this clone is one. The specificity of this receptor is unknown. No base qualities exist here, and no much larger clone lies one base off it. Collaborating institutions collected whole blood in K2EDTA tubes following their own protocols. For TCRbeta analysis, collaborators shipped samples in one of three forms: frozen whole blood, isolated PBMCs, or DNA extracted from either of those sample types. The CDR3 goes from the cysteine to the phenylalanine over 15 residues. Here the CDR3 DNA is all that survives: 45 bases in frame from base 1. V and J are trimmed by 2 bases and 3 bases, and the gene matches miss 6 bases of the junction. The germline V gene (reference sequence) sets CDR1 to LGHDT and CDR2 to YNNKEL. TCRbeta CDR3 regions were amplified from genomic DNA using the immunoSEQ Assay, a bias-controlled multiplex PCR. Processing in the source paper ran as follows. The number of nucleated cells in each sample was estimated from the amplification of reference gene primers within the assay. Sequence reads were collapsed and filtered to measure the absolute abundance of every unique TCRbeta CDR3 rearrangement. Productive Simpson clonality was computed per sample as the square root of Simpson's diversity index over productive rearrangements. The table comes from immuneACCESS by way of TCRdb, which keeps in-frame sequences with V and J called. Part of the clones is missing from these tables; in studies checked, under half for an unresolved V gene and the rest for unknown reasons. D and trimming were read from the DNA, whereas the V and J calls and clone size are those reported in that table. This sample holds around 140,000 clones; 80% to 85% were observed only once. About 1.5% of the sample goes to the ten largest clones.

Recombination connected TRBV3-1 (or the pseudogene TRBV3-2) to TRBJ2-5; TRBD2 matches 7 bases in the middle. The TCR sequence derives from a man between 60 and 75 years old with acute or convalescent COVID-19. Source material: peripheral blood. The CDR3 in this case is CASSQPAGKEETQYF. The bases are TGTGCCAGCAGCCAACCAGCGGGGAAGGAAGAGACCCAGTACTTC.